This TCR beta chain is drawn from a study of blood T cell repertoires in COVID-19. Study background: Nucleic acid was either cDNA or gDNA, and it came from T cells, B-cell-depleted T cells, or PBMCs.

Participants' reported clinical history set cohort assignment. The CDR3 sequence is 16 residues long. The ends lost 4 bases at V and 7 bases at J; junction bases unmatched: 7. The germline CDR1 and CDR2 sequences are SGHRS and YFSETQ. Profiled with immunoSEQ multiplex PCR; TCRdb holds only in-frame clones, not every one. Seen here are 200,000 to 250,000 clones, 65% to 85% observed once, and the top ten hold about 7%. The gene calls are TRBV5-1 and TRBJ2-1, with 14 bases matching TRBD2. Specimen: PBMCs or T cells enriched from blood (not recorded which). This sequence originates from a woman in her thirties or forties who had recovered from COVID-19. CDR3 residues: CASSLSRLAGGNEQFF. CDR3 nucleotides: TGCGCCAGCAGCCTATCTAGACTAGCGGGAGGGAATGAGCAGTTCTTC.